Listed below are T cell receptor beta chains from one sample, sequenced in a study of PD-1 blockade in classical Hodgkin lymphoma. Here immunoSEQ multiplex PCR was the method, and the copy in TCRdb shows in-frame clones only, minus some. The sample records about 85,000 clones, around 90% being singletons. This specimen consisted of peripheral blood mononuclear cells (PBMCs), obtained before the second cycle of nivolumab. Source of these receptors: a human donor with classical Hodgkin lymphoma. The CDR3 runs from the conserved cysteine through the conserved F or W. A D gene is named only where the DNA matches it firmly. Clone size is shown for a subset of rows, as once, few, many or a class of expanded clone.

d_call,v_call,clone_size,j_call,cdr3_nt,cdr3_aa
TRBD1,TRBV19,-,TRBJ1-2,TGTGCCAGTAGTACCGGGACAGGGACCTCCTATGGCTACACCTTC,CASSTGTGTSYGYTF
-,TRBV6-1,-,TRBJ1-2,TGTGCCAGCATTGAGCTCTATGGCTACACCTTC,CASIELYGYTF
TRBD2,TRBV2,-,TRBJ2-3,TGTGCCAGCAGTCTAGGGACTACCACAGATACGCAGTATTTT,CASSLGTTTDTQYF
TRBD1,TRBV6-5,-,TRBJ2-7,TGTGCCAGCGGAGCCCCCCGGACAGGCTCCTACGAGCAGTACTTC,CASGAPRTGSYEQYF
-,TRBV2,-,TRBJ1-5,TGTGCCAGCAGTCCCGGGACAAATAGCAATCAGCCCCAGCATTTT,CASSPGTNSNQPQHF
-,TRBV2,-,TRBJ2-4,TGTGCCAGCAGCGACCAGGGACTGAAAGCCAAAAACATTCAGTACTTC,CASSDQGLKAKNIQYF
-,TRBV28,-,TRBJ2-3,TGTGCCAGCAGTTTTACGTTCCGGGATGAACAGTTTTCAGATACGCAGTATTTT,CASSFTFRDEQFSDTQYF
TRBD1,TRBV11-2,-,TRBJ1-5,TGTGCCAGCAGCTTAGCGGGACAGCTCAATCAGCCCCAGCATTTT,CASSLAGQLNQPQHF
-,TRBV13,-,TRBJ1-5,TGTGCCAGCAGCTCGGGACTCAATCAGCCCCAGCATTTT,CASSSGLNQPQHF
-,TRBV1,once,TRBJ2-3,TGCACCAGCAGCCAAGATGTGGATACGCAGTATTTT,CTSSQDVDTQYF
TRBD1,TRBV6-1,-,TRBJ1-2,TGTGCCAGCAGTGAACACAGGGGGCCCTATGGCTACACCTTC,CASSEHRGPYGYTF
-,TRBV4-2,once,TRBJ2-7,TGTGCCAGCAGCCAAGAACTCGGATCGCCCTACGAGCAGTACTTC,CASSQELGSPYEQYF
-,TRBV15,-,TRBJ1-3,TGTGCCACCAGCAGAGATCGGGGCTCTGGAAACACCATATATTTT,CATSRDRGSGNTIYF
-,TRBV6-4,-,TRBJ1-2,TGTGCCAGCAGAAGCAGGGATGGCTACACCTTC,CASRSRDGYTF
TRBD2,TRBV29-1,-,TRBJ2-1,TGCAGCGTAGACAATCCGGGACTAGCGGGAGGGCCTCGTTCCTACAATGAGCAGTTCTTC,CSVDNPGLAGGPRSYNEQFF
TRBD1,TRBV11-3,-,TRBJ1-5,TGTGCCAGCAGCTTAGGGGCCGGGACAGGGGGTGTTTATAGGGGTCAGCCCCAGCATTTT,CASSLGAGTGGVYRGQPQHF
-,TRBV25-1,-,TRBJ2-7,TGTGCCAGCAGTCCCGGAGGAGGATCCTACGAGCAGTACTTC,CASSPGGGSYEQYF
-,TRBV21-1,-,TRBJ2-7,TGTGCCAGCAGCCAAAAGGGGACAGGGGTCCCCTCCTACGAGCAGTACTTC,CASSQKGTGVPSYEQYF
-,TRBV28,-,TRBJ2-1,TGTGCCAGCAGTTTCTTATTTCGGGGGTTAGCGACGGGTGAGCAGTTCTTC,CASSFLFRGLATGEQFF
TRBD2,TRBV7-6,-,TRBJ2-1,TGTGCCAGCAGCTTGCTGGGACTAGCGTTTGGTGAGCAGTTCTTC,CASSLLGLAFGEQFF
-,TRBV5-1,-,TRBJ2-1,TGCGCCAGCACCGAGGACGGCTACAATGAGCAGTTCTTC,CASTEDGYNEQFF
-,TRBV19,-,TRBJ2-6,TGTGCCAGTACCGAGGGGGGGGCGTATTCGCTTGCGGCCAACGTCCTGACTTTC,CASTEGGAYSLAANVLTF
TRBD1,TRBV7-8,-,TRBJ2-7,TGTGCCAGCAGCCCGGGCCCAGGGGGCGAGCAGTACTTC,CASSPGPGGEQYF
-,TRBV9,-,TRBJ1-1,TGTGCCAGCAGCGTAGGGGGCTATATGAACACTGAAGCTTTCTTT,CASSVGGYMNTEAFF
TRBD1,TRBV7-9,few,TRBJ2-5,TGTGCCAGCCGGGACAGGGGTTTTGAAGAGACCCAGTACTTC,CASRDRGFEETQYF
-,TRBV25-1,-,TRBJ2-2,TGTGCCAGCAGCCAACGGGTAAACACCGGGGAGCTGTTTTTT,CASSQRVNTGELFF
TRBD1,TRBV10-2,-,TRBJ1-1,TGCGCCAGCAGTGGGGACAGAGCAGGAACTGAAGCTTTCTTT,CASSGDRAGTEAFF
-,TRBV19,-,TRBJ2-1,TGTGCCAGTAGTATAGGTGGCGCAAACAATGAGCAGTTCTTC,CASSIGGANNEQFF
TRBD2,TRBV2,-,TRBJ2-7,TGTGCCAGCATTCTAGTAGCGGGACTCTCCTACGAGCAGTACTTC,CASILVAGLSYEQYF
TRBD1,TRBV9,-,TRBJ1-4,TGTGCCAGCAGCGTAGCTGGGACAGGGCTTAATGAAAAACTGTTTTTT,CASSVAGTGLNEKLFF
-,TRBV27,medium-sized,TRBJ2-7,TGTGCCAGCTTTAGCGTTTCCTACGAGCAGTACTTC,CASFSVSYEQYF
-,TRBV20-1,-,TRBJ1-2,TGCAGTGCTAGTTGGGGCAATGGCTACACCTTC,CSASWGNGYTF
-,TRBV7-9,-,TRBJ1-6,TGTGCCAGCAGCACCACAGGGAAACGGCGCAATTCACCCCTCCACTTT,CASSTTGKRRNSPLHF
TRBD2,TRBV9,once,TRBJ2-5,TGTGCCAGCAGCGTAGCCGGGAGCGGGGGAGAGACCCAGTACTTC,CASSVAGSGGETQYF
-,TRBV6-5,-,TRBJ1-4,TGTGCCAGCATGGAGGGGCAGGGGAATGAAAAACTGTTTTTT,CASMEGQGNEKLFF
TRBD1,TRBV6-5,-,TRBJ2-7,TGTGCCAGCAGTTACTCGGGGACAGCCGTCTACGAGCAGTACTTC,CASSYSGTAVYEQYF
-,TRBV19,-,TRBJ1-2,TGTGCCAGTAGGTACCAGGGATTCCCTGAGGATGGCTACACCTTC,CASRYQGFPEDGYTF
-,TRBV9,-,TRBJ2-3,TGTGCCAGCAGCGTAGGTCCAGATACGCAGTATTTT,CASSVGPDTQYF
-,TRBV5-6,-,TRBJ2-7,TGTGCCAGCAGACTCGACAGGTCCTACGAGCAGTACTTC,CASRLDRSYEQYF
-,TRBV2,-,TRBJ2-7,TGTGCCAGCAGTGAAGGCGGCGGAAGGTCCTACGAGCAGTACTTC,CASSEGGGRSYEQYF
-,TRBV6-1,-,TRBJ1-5,TGTGCCACTTGGGGGGGGGATCAGCCCCAGCATTTT,CATWGGDQPQHF